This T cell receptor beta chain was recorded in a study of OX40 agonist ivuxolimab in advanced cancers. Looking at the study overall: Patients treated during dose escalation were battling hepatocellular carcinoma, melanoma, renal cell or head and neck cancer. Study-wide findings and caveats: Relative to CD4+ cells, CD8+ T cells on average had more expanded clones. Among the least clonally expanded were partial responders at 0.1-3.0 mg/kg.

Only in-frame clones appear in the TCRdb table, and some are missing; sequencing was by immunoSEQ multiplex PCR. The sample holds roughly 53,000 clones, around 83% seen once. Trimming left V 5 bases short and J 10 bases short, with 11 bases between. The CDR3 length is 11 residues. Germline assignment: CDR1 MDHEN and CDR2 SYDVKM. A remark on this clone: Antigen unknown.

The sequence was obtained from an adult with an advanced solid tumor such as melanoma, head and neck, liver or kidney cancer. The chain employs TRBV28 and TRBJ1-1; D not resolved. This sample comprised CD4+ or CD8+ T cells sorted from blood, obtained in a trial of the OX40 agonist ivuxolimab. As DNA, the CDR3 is TGTGCCAGCAGTAATGGGTATACAGCTTTCTTT. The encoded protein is CASSNGYTAFF.